The next 8 T cell receptor beta chains were all read from a single sample in a study of cytomegalovirus exposure and HLA in healthy donors. The primer mix had 60 Vbeta and 13 Jbeta primers. Profiled with immunoSEQ multiplex PCR; TCRdb holds only in-frame clones, not every one. The data contain around 150,000 clones, 63% of them singletons. The sequencing input was PBMCs. Receptor source: a woman aged 60-75 years in good health and CMV-seropositive.

The chain uses TRBV25-1 and TRBJ2-1; 8 bases line up with TRBD1. CDR3 length: 15 residues. CDR1 is MGHDK, CDR2 SYGVNS, per germline. V was clipped by 2 bases and J by 8 bases; unmatched bases: 8. CDR3 sequence: CASSEPDRDIYEQFF. As DNA, the CDR3 is TGTGCCAGCAGTGAACCGGACAGGGATATCTATGAGCAGTTCTTC.

This clone was seen more than once but under ten times. The chain joins TRBV19 to TRBJ1-2; TRBD1 aligns across 8 bases. The CDR3 length is 18 residues. CDR1 LNHDA and CDR2 SQIVND come from the germline V gene (reference sequence). J lost 0 bases, V lost 5 bases, and 14 bases had no gene match. The CDR3 protein is CASSPIPRQGNTNYGYTF. CDR3 DNA sequence: TGTGCCAGTAGTCCGATCCCTCGACAGGGGAACACTAACTATGGCTACACCTTC.

This chain connects TRBV6-6 to TRBJ2-3; D may be TRBD2 (6 bases). CDR1 is MNHNY and CDR2 is SVGAGI in the germline V gene (reference sequence). This CDR3 region has 13 residues. V was trimmed by 7 bases and J by 5 bases, leaving 13 bases between them. CDR3 residues: CASTRRAGDTQYF. The CDR3 coding sequence is TGTGCCAGCACCCGGAGGGCCGGAGATACGCAGTATTTT.

This rearrangement joins TRBV28 to TRBJ1-5; the D gene is possibly TRBD1 (5 bases). The CDR3 totals 14 residues. V lost 8 bases to trimming and J lost 0 bases, with 11 bases between them. The V gene's germline CDR1 is MDHEN and CDR2 SYDVKM. CDR3: CASGGGGSNQPQHF. The CDR3 region has the DNA TGTGCCAGCGGCGGGGGGGGTAGCAATCAGCCCCAGCATTTT.

This chain uses TRBV2 with TRBJ2-5; 8 bases map to TRBD1. Trimming cost V 6 bases and J 5 bases; bases outside gene matches: 11. From germline, CDR1 is SNHLY and CDR2 FYNNEI. The CDR3 extends over 15 amino acids. The DNA of the CDR3 is TGTGCCAGCAGCCCCGGACAGGGAGTAATGGAGACCCAGTACTTC. Translating gives CASSPGQGVMETQYF.

The chain joins TRBV28 to TRBJ2-7, with D perhaps TRBD2 (5 bases). This CDR3 comprises 14 residues. Germline V lookup: CDR1 MDHEN, CDR2 SYDVKM. V was pared by 6 bases and J by 0 bases, with 12 bases between. The CDR3 sequence is CASRSAEGSYEQYF. The CDR3, as DNA: TGTGCCAGCAGATCAGCCGAGGGCTCCTACGAGCAGTACTTC.

This clone came up a few times. V and J are TRBV10-3 and TRBJ2-7, with 7 bases matching TRBD1. The CDR3 length is 15 residues. V was clipped by 6 bases and J by 2 bases; unmatched bases: 10. The germline gives CDR1 ENHRY, CDR2 SYGVKD. The CDR3 nucleotides read TGTGCCATCAGGGCAAACCGGGACAGCCCCTACGAGCAGTACTTC. Translation gives CAIRANRDSPYEQYF.

V and J are TRBV5-5 and TRBJ2-5, with TRBD2 identical over 7 bases. The ends lost 4 bases at V and 2 bases at J; junction bases unmatched: 11. CDR3 length: 16 residues. CDR1 and CDR2 (germline): SGHKS, YYEKEE (reference sequence). The CDR3 loop is CASSEQRSGIQETQYF. Here the CDR3 DNA reads TGTGCCAGCAGCGAGCAGAGAAGCGGGATTCAAGAGACCCAGTACTTC.